Shown below are 11 T cell receptor beta chains from a single sample sequenced in a study of Tregs in tolerant kidney transplant recipients. Clones were read by immunoSEQ multiplex PCR, and TCRdb kept only the in-frame ones, dropping some. The table shows over 55,000 clones, with approximately 82% occurring only once. Sequencing used CD4+ T cells from blood. These receptor sequences come from a human donor in good health.

The V and J genes are TRBV2 and TRBJ2-2; TRBD1 might be the D (5 bases). Trimming pared 7 bases from V and 0 bases from J, leaving 9 bases between. The CDR3 length is 14 residues. The germline V gene encodes CDR1 SNHLY and CDR2 FYNNEI. CDR3 loop: CASMTASNTGELFF. The CDR3 nucleotides are TGTGCCAGCATGACAGCTTCGAACACCGGGGAGCTGTTTTTT.

The chain couples TRBV25-1 to TRBJ1-4; possible D gene TRBD1, 6 bases. The germline gives CDR1 MGHDK, CDR2 SYGVNS. The CDR3 is 14 amino acids. Trimming left V 8 bases short and J 8 bases short, with 18 bases between. The CDR3, as DNA: TGTGCCAGCGGACACGGGGGGCCTTTCGAAAAACTGTTTTTT. Translating gives CASGHGGPFEKLFF.

This chain joins TRBV7-3 and TRBJ2-3; 7 bases map to TRBD1. Germline CDR1 and CDR2: SGHTA and FQGTGA. This CDR3 spans 15 amino acids. V lost 5 bases to trimming and J lost 2 bases; unmatched junction nucleotides: 7. The CDR3 is CASSRTGVPTDTQYF. In DNA form, the CDR3 reads TGTGCCAGCAGCCGGACAGGAGTCCCCACAGATACGCAGTATTTT.

The rearrangement links TRBV19 to TRBJ1-1; D is unresolved. CDR1 and CDR2 from the germline V gene are LNHDA and SQIVND (reference sequence). The CDR3 loop spans 13 amino acids. The germline V and J ends were trimmed by 7 bases and 0 bases, with 9 bases remaining between them. The CDR3 loop is CASKTLVNTEAFF. The CDR3, as DNA: TGTGCCAGTAAAACTCTAGTGAACACTGAAGCTTTCTTT.

The rearrangement links TRBV4-2 to TRBJ2-2; weak D call: TRBD2 (5 bases). This CDR3 has 14 amino acids. Germline V gene data show CDR1 as LGHNA and CDR2 as YNFKEQ. V dropped 0 bases and J dropped 5 bases, with 7 bases sitting between them. CDR3 in amino acids: CASSQEGGTGELFF. The DNA for the CDR3 is TGTGCCAGCAGCCAAGAAGGCGGGACCGGGGAGCTGTTTTTT.

V is TRBV4-1 and J is TRBJ1-3; TRBD1 aligns across 10 bases. Trimming took 0 bases from V and 3 from J; bases not matched to a gene: 5. The germline V gene encodes CDR1 MGHRA and CDR2 YSYEKL. CDR3 length: 17 residues. This CDR3 reads CASSQEGQGTDGNTIYF. CDR3 DNA: TGCGCCAGCAGCCAAGAGGGACAGGGGACGGATGGAAACACCATATATTTT.

The V gene is TRBV25-1, the J gene TRBJ2-5, with 9 bases that match TRBD1. Looked up from germline, CDR1 is MGHDK and CDR2 is SYGVNS. The CDR3 spans 16 residues. Trimming cost V 4 bases and J 5 bases; bases outside gene matches: 11. The chain's CDR3 is CASSGIKTGGWETQYF. The CDR3 nucleotides read TGTGCCAGCAGTGGAATAAAGACAGGGGGGTGGGAGACCCAGTACTTC. The entire variable domain, with the rest obtained from reference TRBV25-1 and TRBJ2-5, is as follows: EADIYQTPRYLVIGTGKKITLECSQTMGHDKMYWYQQDPGMELHLIHYSYGVNSTEKGDLSSESTVSRIRTEHFPLTLESARPSHTSQYLCASSGIKTGGWETQYFGPGTRLLVL.

J is TRBJ2-3 and V is TRBV30; 14 positions agree with TRBD2. The germline V gene has CDR1 GTSNPN and CDR2 SVGIG (reference sequence). The CDR3 has 19 amino acids. V gave up 4 bases and J gave up 2 bases; unmatched junction bases: 14. The CDR3 nucleotides are TGTGCCTGGAACCGTCGTCGGACTAGCGGGAGGTCTGACACAGATACGCAGTATTTT. It encodes CAWNRRRTSGRSDTDTQYF.

V gene TRBV27 combines with J gene TRBJ1-1; D remains unclear. V shed 4 bases and J shed 9 bases, with 15 bases lying between them. Germline CDR1 MNHEY, CDR2 SMNVEV (reference sequence). CDR3 length equals 13 residues. In DNA, the CDR3 is TGTGCCAGCAGTTCGGGGTTCGGACGAAAAGCTTTCTTT. It yields the protein CASSSGFGRKAFF.

In its sample, this clone was seen once. The chain is built from TRBV9 and TRBJ1-3; 10 bases agree with TRBD1. J gave up 4 bases and V 2 bases, and 3 bases lay outside the gene matches. The CDR3 is 15 amino acids. Germline CDR1 is SGDLS and CDR2 is YYNGEE. The CDR3 nucleotides are TGTGCCAGCAGCGTGGGGACAGGGGCCGGAAACACCATATATTTT. Its protein product is CASSVGTGAGNTIYF.

The J gene is TRBJ2-7, the V gene TRBV29-1; 10 bases fit TRBD1. This CDR3 has 16 amino acids. V lost 0 bases, J lost 2 bases, and 7 bases stayed unmatched. Germline loops: CDR1 SQVTM, CDR2 ANQGSEA. CDR3: CSVEDRDRGLPYEQYF. Here the CDR3 DNA reads TGCAGCGTTGAAGATCGGGACAGGGGTCTCCCCTACGAGCAGTACTTC.